The 23 T cell receptor beta chains below come from one sample, sequenced in a study of graft-versus-host responses after intestinal transplantation. TCRdb's table, derived via immunoSEQ multiplex PCR, lists solely in-frame clones and lacks some. The sample has around 89,000 clones; roughly 92% are singletons. No antigen has been assigned to these receptors. The sequencing here drew on unstimulated CD8+ T cells sorted from spleen or lymph node cells, taken before transplant. The receptors stem from a human donor who was the organ donor for an intestinal transplant.

V and J are TRBV5-1 and TRBJ1-1; D remains ambiguous. This CDR3 comprises 14 residues. Per the germline V gene, CDR1 is SGHRS and CDR2 is YFSETQ. V was trimmed by 4 bases and J by 6 bases, leaving 16 bases between them. CDR3 in amino acids: CASSPARGDPEAFF. The CDR3 nucleotides read TGCGCCAGCAGCCCCGCGCGGGGAGACCCTGAAGCTTTCTTT.

The chain carries TRBV5-4 and TRBJ2-7; a weak D match, TRBD2 (5 bases). Germline values: CDR1 SGHNT, CDR2 YYREEE (reference sequence). CDR3 length: 14 amino acids. V lost 3 bases, J lost 2 bases, and 12 bases lay in between. The CDR3 sequence is CASSWRTSPYEQYF. CDR3 coding DNA: TGTGCCAGCAGCTGGAGGACTTCCCCCTACGAGCAGTACTTC.

This chain uses TRBV7-2 with TRBJ2-5, with unresolved D. CDR3 length: 14 residues. Germline loops: CDR1 SGHTA, CDR2 FQGNSA. Deletions cut 1 base from V and 5 bases from J, with 11 bases between. The CDR3 protein is CASSLVERWETQYF. CDR3 bases: TGTGCCAGCAGCTTAGTCGAGCGATGGGAGACCCAGTACTTC.

The rearrangement links TRBV9 to TRBJ2-1; 11 nucleotides line up with TRBD2. The CDR3 consists of 15 residues. The V gene's germline CDR1 is SGDLS and CDR2 YYNGEE. Trimming at V came to 4 bases and at J to 5 bases, leaving 5 bases not matched to a gene. The chain's CDR3 is CASSLGLAAHNEQFF. The CDR3 DNA reads as TGTGCCAGCAGCTTGGGACTAGCGGCCCACAATGAGCAGTTCTTC.

The chain uses TRBV9 and TRBJ2-1; possibly TRBD2 for D (5 bases). This CDR3 comprises 14 residues. The germline CDR1 and CDR2 sequences are SGDLS and YYNGEE. Trimming removed 1 base from V and 0 bases from J, with 5 bases in between. CDR3: CASSVRGSYNEQFF. DNA of the CDR3: TGTGCCAGCAGCGTACGGGGCTCCTACAATGAGCAGTTCTTC. Based on the CDR3 plus reference TRBV9 and TRBJ2-1, the full variable domain is DSGVTQTPKHLITATGQRVTLRCSPRSGDLSVYWYQQSLDQGLQFLIQYYNGEERAKGNILERFSAQQFPDLHSELNLSSLELGDSALYFCASSVRGSYNEQFFGPGTRLTVL.

This chain's CDR3 is CASSLSGHVRNSPLHF. CDR3 nucleotides: TGTGCCAGCAGTTTATCGGGACACGTTCGAAATTCACCCCTCCACTTT. The J gene is TRBJ1-6, the V gene TRBV27; a weak D match, TRBD1 (6 bases). Deletions cut 0 bases from V and 7 bases from J, with 13 bases between. This CDR3 has 16 amino acids. Germline loops: CDR1 MNHEY, CDR2 SMNVEV (reference sequence).

The V gene is TRBV5-6, the J gene TRBJ1-1; maybe TRBD1 (6 bases). The length of the CDR3 is 15 residues. V was trimmed by 3 bases and J by 6 bases, leaving 18 bases between them. Germline-derived CDR1 and CDR2 are SGHDT and YYEEEE. The CDR3 region has the DNA TGTGCCAGCAGCTGGATGGACAGCCCCCCACCTGAAGCTTTCTTT. Protein: CASSWMDSPPPEAFF. The full variable domain, with the rest looked up from reference TRBV5-6 and TRBJ1-1, is DAGVTQSPTHLIKTRGQQVTLRCSPKSGHDTVSWYQQALGQGPQFIFQYYEEEERQRGNFPDRFSGHQFPNYSSELNVNALLLGDSALYLCASSWMDSPPPEAFFGQGTRLTVV.

This clone is a singleton in its sample. In nucleotides, the CDR3 is TGTGCCAGCAGCCACCACAGGGAGGGCACTGAAGCTTTCTTT. This encodes CASSHHREGTEAFF. The chain recombines TRBV6-6 with TRBJ1-1; D perhaps matches TRBD1 (6 bases). Germline V gene sequence: CDR1 MNHNY, CDR2 SVGAGI (reference sequence). Trimming took 6 bases from V and 4 from J, leaving 15 bases between them. This CDR3 has 14 residues.

The V call is TRBV14, the J call TRBJ1-1; D is possibly TRBD1 (5 bases). The germline gives CDR1 SGHDN, CDR2 FVKESK. V gave up 0 bases and J gave up 2 bases, with 10 bases separating them. This CDR3 region has 15 residues. The CDR3 coding sequence is TGTGCCAGCAGCCAAGATCTGACAGTAAACACTGAAGCTTTCTTT. This sequence encodes CASSQDLTVNTEAFF.

The chain links TRBV5-1 to TRBJ2-1; TRBD1 matches 9 bases. CDR1 is SGHRS and CDR2 is YFSETQ in the germline V gene. The CDR3 runs 14 residues. The V segment lost 1 base and the J segment 8 bases; nucleotides outside the gene matches: 4. The CDR3 loop is CASSLRTGDHEQFF. CDR3 bases: TGCGCCAGCAGCTTGCGGACAGGGGATCATGAGCAGTTCTTC.

V and J are TRBV5-1 and TRBJ2-3; a weak D match, TRBD1 (5 bases). Trimming removed 4 bases at V and 3 bases at J, with 18 bases between. Germline V gene sequence: CDR1 SGHRS, CDR2 YFSETQ. CDR3 size: 16 residues. The CDR3: CASSLVRALETDTQYF. Written as DNA, the CDR3 is TGCGCCAGCAGCCTTGTCAGGGCCCTGGAGACAGATACGCAGTATTTT. Full variable domain (remainder filled in from reference TRBV5-1 and TRBJ2-3): KAGVTQTPRYLIKTRGQQVTLSCSPISGHRSVSWYQQTPGQGLQFLFEYFSETQRNKGNFPGRFSGRQFSNSRSEMNVSTLELGDSALYLCASSLVRALETDTQYFGPGTRLTVL.

The chain recombines TRBV5-1 with TRBJ1-6; TRBD1 matches at 8 bases. There are 14 residues in the CDR3. Per germline, CDR1 SGHRS and CDR2 YFSETQ. V was pared by 2 bases and J by 8 bases, with 3 bases of the junction left unmatched. CDR3 in amino acids: CASSLSQGDSPLHF. CDR3 bases: TGCGCCAGCAGCTTATCACAGGGGGATTCACCCCTCCACTTT.

This rearrangement joins TRBV5-5 to TRBJ1-1, with TRBD1 matching 10 bases. CDR3 size: 16 residues. J lost 3 bases, V lost 1 base, and 6 bases had no gene match. The germline CDR1 and CDR2 sequences are SGHKS and YYEKEE (reference sequence). The CDR3 spells CASSLLGGTGDTEAFF. The CDR3 DNA reads TGTGCCAGCAGCTTGTTAGGCGGGACAGGGGACACTGAAGCTTTCTTT.

J is TRBJ1-1 and V is TRBV4-2; perhaps TRBD1 as D (6 bases). CDR3 length: 14 amino acids. Trimming pared 3 bases from V and 2 bases from J, leaving 10 bases between. Germline CDR1 and CDR2: LGHNA and YNFKEQ. CDR3: CASSHWTANTEAFF. CDR3 DNA: TGTGCCAGCAGCCACTGGACAGCAAACACTGAAGCTTTCTTT.

This chain links TRBV19 with TRBJ1-5; D call uncertain. Trimming stripped 3 bases from V and 3 bases from J, with 9 bases between. There are 14 residues in the CDR3. Germline V gene lookup returns CDR1 LNHDA and CDR2 SQIVND (reference sequence). The DNA for the CDR3 is TGTGCCAGTAGTATTAGGAGAGACAATCAGCCCCAGCATTTT. Protein: CASSIRRDNQPQHF.

Concerning this clone: At one boundary the junction diverges from the germline segment, which might be a read error. The chain combines TRBV7-7 with TRBJ2-3; D is possibly TRBD2 (6 bases). Germline V gene lookup returns CDR1 SSHAT and CDR2 FNYEAQ (reference sequence). The CDR3 is made up of 17 amino acids. CDR3 residues: CASSPDAGPRGKYTQYF. The CDR3 nucleotides read TGTGCTAGCAGCCCCGACGCGGGACCCCGCGGCAAGTATACGCAGTATTTT.

This chain links TRBV13 with TRBJ2-5; TRBD2 might be the D (7 bases). Per the germline V gene, CDR1 is PRHDT and CDR2 is FYEKMQ (reference sequence). The V gene lost 1 base and the J gene lost 1 base, with 10 bases spanning the gap. This CDR3 comprises 15 residues. CDR3 DNA: TGTGCCAGCAGCTTAGAGGGGGGGCCCCAAGAGACCCAGTACTTC. Its translation is CASSLEGGPQETQYF.

This chain joins TRBV14 and TRBJ2-7; the match to TRBD1 covers 9 bases. The V gene end was trimmed by 4 bases and the J gene end by 4 bases; junction bases not matched to a gene: 8. This CDR3 is built from 15 residues. Per the germline V gene, CDR1 is SGHDN and CDR2 is FVKESK. The chain's CDR3 is CASSRARDREYEQYF. CDR3 bases: TGTGCCAGCAGCCGGGCCCGGGACAGGGAATACGAGCAGTACTTC.

This chain joins TRBV7-3 and TRBJ2-5; D remains unclear. V lost 2 bases to trimming and J lost 5 bases, with 9 bases between them. There are 13 residues in the CDR3. Germline loops: CDR1 SGHTA, CDR2 FQGTGA. In DNA, the CDR3 is TGTGCCAGCAGCTTAGCATACGAGGAGACCCAGTACTTC. This sequence encodes CASSLAYEETQYF.

The chain combines TRBV19 with TRBJ1-1, with TRBD1 as a possible D gene (6 bases). Germline loops: CDR1 LNHDA, CDR2 SQIVND (reference sequence). Trimming shortened V by 6 bases and J by 5 bases, and 13 bases separated the two germline ends. The CDR3 covers 13 residues. The DNA for the CDR3 is TGTGCCAGTAGCGCACAGGGAGAGACTGAAGCTTTCTTT. Protein: CASSAQGETEAFF. The whole variable domain, remainder taken from reference TRBV19 and TRBJ1-1, is DGGITQSPKYLFRKEGQNVTLSCEQNLNHDAMYWYRQDPGQGLRLIYYSQIVNDFQKGDIAEGYSVSREKKESFPLTVTSAQKNPTAFYLCASSAQGETEAFFGQGTRLTVV.

This sequence joins TRBV9 and TRBJ1-6, with TRBD1 matching over 8 bases. The CDR3 consists of 16 residues. CDR1 is SGDLS and CDR2 is YYNGEE in the germline V gene. Trimming took 4 bases from V and 9 from J; bases not matched to a gene: 12. CDR3 in amino acids: CASSPEDHRGGSPLHF. The CDR3 bases are TGTGCCAGCAGCCCAGAGGACCACAGGGGGGGTTCACCCCTCCACTTT.

The chain links TRBV4-2 to TRBJ2-2; no reliable D call. The CDR3 sequence is 12 residues long. Trimming removed 0 bases at V and 10 bases at J, with 6 bases between. Germline CDR1 is LGHNA and CDR2 is YNFKEQ. CDR3 sequence (DNA): TGTGCCAGCAGCCAAGATGAGGTGGAGCTGTTTTTT. It translates to CASSQDEVELFF.

This sequence joins TRBV4-3 and TRBJ2-2; TRBD2 might be the D (7 bases). Germline assignment: CDR1 LGHNA and CDR2 YSLEER. The CDR3 length is 17 residues. Trimming pared 0 bases from V and 0 bases from J, leaving 11 bases between. The CDR3 sequence is CASSQDRGGANTGELFF. For the CDR3, the DNA is TGCGCCAGCAGCCAAGATAGGGGGGGGGCGAACACCGGGGAGCTGTTTTTT.